This is a list of T cell receptor beta chains from one sample in a study of blood T cell repertoires in COVID-19. Method: immunoSEQ multiplex PCR; TCRdb's copy keeps in-frame clones and lacks some. The table has tens of thousands of clones, roughly 80% seen once. The specimen sequenced was PBMCs or T cells enriched from blood (not recorded which). These TCRs come from a woman between 40 and 55 years old with acute COVID-19. Both conserved end residues are part of each CDR3. A D gene is named only where the DNA matches it firmly. The size of a clone is reported for some rows only, either as once, few or many, or as a class for expanded clones.

J,V,D,size,CDR3,DNA
TRBJ2-7,TRBV28,TRBD2,NA,CASSIWTSGSFYEQYF,TGTGCCAGCAGCATTTGGACTAGCGGGAGTTTTTACGAGCAGTACTTC
TRBJ1-2,TRBV24-1,TRBD1,NA,CATSDSGTGSVHGYTF,TGTGCCACCAGTGACTCTGGGACAGGGAGCGTACATGGCTACACCTTC
TRBJ1-2,TRBV28,TRBD1,NA,CASSLAPWDSYGYTF,TGTGCCAGCAGTTTGGCCCCCTGGGACAGCTATGGCTACACCTTC
TRBJ2-2,TRBV15,NA,NA,CATSRAGGTGELFF,TGTGCCACCAGCAGAGCAGGGGGGACCGGGGAGCTGTTTTTT
TRBJ1-2,TRBV29-1,NA,NA,CSVDRSYGYTF,TGCAGCGTAGACAGGAGCTATGGCTACACCTTC
TRBJ2-1,TRBV7-9,TRBD1,NA,CASSLGALRQGRRNEQFF,TGTGCCAGCAGCTTAGGGGCCTTGAGACAGGGGCGCCGTAATGAGCAGTTCTTC
TRBJ1-4,TRBV3-1/TRBV3-2,NA,NA,CASSQAITNEKLFF,TGTGCCAGCAGCCAAGCTATAACTAATGAAAAACTGTTTTTT
TRBJ1-1,TRBV27,NA,NA,CASSSPRRGGGNTEAFF,TGTGCCAGCAGTTCCCCCCGGAGGGGGGGCGGGAACACTGAAGCTTTCTTT
TRBJ1-1,TRBV10-2,NA,NA,CASSESRKNTEAFF,TGCGCCAGCAGTGAGTCTAGAAAGAACACTGAAGCTTTCTTT
TRBJ1-4,TRBV2,NA,NA,CASRADLREKLFF,TGTGCCAGCAGGGCGGATCTACGTGAAAAACTGTTTTTT
TRBJ2-1,TRBV5-1,TRBD1,NA,CASSLGTSGQGRNEQFF,TGCGCCAGCAGCTTGGGGACGTCGGGACAGGGTAGGAATGAGCAGTTCTTC
TRBJ1-3,TRBV5-8,NA,NA,CASSLSGSGNTIYF,TGTGCCAGCAGCTTGAGCGGGTCTGGAAACACCATATATTTT
TRBJ1-1,TRBV18,NA,NA,CASSQYMVNTEAFF,TGTGCCAGCTCACAATACATGGTTAACACTGAAGCTTTCTTT
TRBJ2-1,TRBV4-1,TRBD1,NA,CASSQDRAQGADEQFF,TGCGCCAGCAGCCAAGATCGGGCACAGGGGGCCGATGAGCAGTTCTTC
TRBJ1-1,TRBV7-8,NA,NA,CASSFPPNTEAFF,TGTGCCAGCAGCTTCCCTCCGAACACTGAAGCTTTCTTT
TRBJ2-1,TRBV5-8,TRBD2,NA,CASSLGLAIYNEQFF,TGTGCCAGCAGCCTAGGACTAGCGATCTACAATGAGCAGTTCTTC
TRBJ1-4,TRBV7-9,NA,NA,CASRSGTNEKLFF,TGTGCCAGCAGGTCCGGGACAAATGAAAAACTGTTTTTT
TRBJ2-3,TRBV6-6,NA,once,CASSRFRGGTDTQYF,TGTGCCAGCAGTCGTTTTCGCGGGGGCACAGATACGCAGTATTTT
TRBJ1-4,TRBV5-1,NA,NA,CATMTVLEEKLFF,TGCGCCACCATGACAGTGCTAGAGGAAAAACTGTTTTTT
TRBJ2-7,TRBV11-2,NA,NA,CASSLDPGQTYEQYF,TGTGCCAGCAGCTTAGACCCCGGACAGACCTACGAGCAGTACTTC
TRBJ2-4,TRBV3-1/TRBV3-2,TRBD1,NA,CASSRNTGGTSKNIQYF,TGTGCCAGCAGCCGGAATACAGGGGGTACATCGAAAAACATTCAGTACTTC
TRBJ2-3,TRBV6-5,TRBD1,NA,CASSVQGLGTDTQYF,TGTGCCAGCAGCGTACAGGGGTTAGGCACAGATACGCAGTATTTT
TRBJ2-5,TRBV5-5,NA,NA,CASSFVRNRVSETQYF,TGTGCCAGCAGCTTTGTAAGGAACAGGGTGTCGGAGACCCAGTACTTC
TRBJ2-5,TRBV28,NA,once,CASRSILETQYF,TGTGCCAGCAGGTCCATTTTAGAGACCCAGTACTTC
TRBJ2-1,TRBV2,TRBD2,NA,CASRGGLDPLDEQFF,TGTGCCAGCAGGGGGGGACTAGACCCTTTAGATGAGCAGTTCTTC
TRBJ2-3,TRBV10-3,TRBD1,NA,CAISGQGLELRSPTDTQYF,TGTGCCATCAGCGGACAGGGGCTGGAGTTGAGGTCCCCCACAGATACGCAGTATTTT
TRBJ1-5,TRBV6-5,NA,NA,CASSSVQGANQPQHF,TGTGCCAGCAGTTCCGTTCAGGGTGCGAATCAGCCCCAGCATTTT
TRBJ2-7,TRBV7-8,NA,NA,CASSPGLSAKQYF,TGTGCCAGCAGCCCTGGCCTTAGCGCTAAGCAGTACTTC
TRBJ1-2,TRBV28,NA,NA,CASSPAGQGRHGYTF,TGTGCCAGCAGTCCCGCCGGGCAGGGTCGACATGGCTACACCTTC
TRBJ2-1,TRBV9,NA,once,CASSVDGAGGAYRNEQFF,TGTGCCAGCAGCGTAGACGGGGCCGGGGGAGCCTATCGGAATGAGCAGTTCTTC
TRBJ1-1,TRBV5-4,TRBD1,NA,CASSSIQDRLTEAFF,TGTGCCAGCAGCTCGATTCAGGACAGGCTAACTGAAGCTTTCTTT
TRBJ2-3,TRBV9,TRBD2,NA,CASSPLSGRATDTQYF,TGTGCCAGCAGCCCCCTAAGCGGGAGGGCCACAGATACGCAGTATTTT
TRBJ2-5,TRBV4-1,TRBD1,NA,CASSQDGTVQETQYF,TGCGCCAGCAGCCAAGACGGGACAGTACAAGAGACCCAGTACTTC
TRBJ2-1,TRBV28,NA,NA,CASAGRSYNEQFF,TGTGCCAGCGCTGGCCGCTCCTACAATGAGCAGTTCTTC
TRBJ2-3,TRBV5-4,TRBD2,NA,CASSSGLAGGLGTDTQYF,TGTGCCAGCAGCTCGGGACTAGCGGGGGGGCTAGGGACAGATACGCAGTATTTT